The clone carrying this T cell receptor (beta chain) was counted once. Its target is unknown. With 60 Vbeta and 13 Jbeta primers, the PCR was carried out. Sequencing was performed with immunoSEQ multiplex PCR; in TCRdb, only in-frame clones are kept and a portion is missing. The sample holds 200,000 or so clones, 82% seen once. The entry originates in a study of cytomegalovirus exposure and HLA in healthy donors. Study-wide points: In vitro, a few CMV-associated chains proved specific for CMV antigens.

The CDR3 covers 16 residues. Per germline, CDR1 SGHTA and CDR2 FQGTGA. V was pared by 2 bases and J by 0 bases, with 14 bases between. The chain links TRBV7-3 to TRBJ2-7, with a tentative D call TRBD1 (6 bases). The TCR was taken from a boy aged 2 to 10 in good health and CMV-seronegative. Sequenced: PBMCs. The CDR3: CASSLAGTRPSYEQYF. CDR3 in DNA: TGTGCCAGCAGCTTAGCCGGGACACGCCCCTCCTACGAGCAGTACTTC.